This TCR beta chain was retrieved from a study of beta chain features in type 1 diabetes. Study-level information: Sorted cells numbering around 110,000,000 were examined across all samples. Findings and limits, study-wide: Type 1 diabetes patients showed a moderate but significant shortening of TCRB CDR3s in all four CD4+ subsets.

This clone was observed a few times. Its antigen is unidentified. The authors reverse transcribed all of the isolated RNA, so sequencing captured expressed TCRB transcripts. Assay: immunoSEQ multiplex PCR; the TCRdb copy retains only in-frame clones and omits some. The sample contains 150,000 to 200,000 clones, 63% of which appear only once. CDR3 length equals 15 residues. Trimming left V 1 base short and J 0 bases short, with 10 bases between. From germline, CDR1 is MGHRA and CDR2 YSYEKL. This chain connects TRBV4-1 to TRBJ2-7, with D tentatively TRBD1 (5 bases). The clonotype originates from a man younger than 45 with type 1 diabetes. Sequencing was done on a sample of naive CD4+ T cells from blood. The CDR3 reads CASSQGSDNSYEQYF. CDR3 bases: TGCGCCAGCAGCCAAGGATCGGACAACTCCTACGAGCAGTACTTC.